This TCR beta chain stems from a study of T-cell reconstitution after alpha-beta-depleted transplantation in children. The TCRbeta library incorporated unique molecular identifiers. MiXCR, run by TCRdb on the PCR reads, gives a single entry per CDR3 protein. The sample consists of nearly 400,000 distinct CDR3 sequences, around 20% of them appearing once. Germline V gene lookup returns CDR1 SGHTA and CDR2 FQGNSA. The CDR3 totals 16 residues. Trimming left V 4 bases short and J 6 bases short, with 19 bases between. This clonotype was detected only a few times. This TCR derives from a human donor who donated a stem cell graft to a child with acute myeloid leukemia. This sequence joins TRBV7-2 and TRBJ2-1; D may be TRBD1 or TRBD2 (5 bases each). This sample comprised PBMCs from the stem cell graft donor, obtained from the stem cell graft. The CDR3 DNA sequence: TGTGCCAGCAGCTCGAGTCGGGACCTCGCCACCAATGAGCAGTTCTTC. It specifies CASSSSRDLATNEQFF.